This T cell receptor (beta chain) was captured by sequencing in a study of cytomegalovirus exposure and HLA in healthy donors. The trim removed 4 bases at V and 8 bases at J, leaving 1 base unmatched. The CDR3 is 12 residues long. The germline V gene has CDR1 MNHEY and CDR2 SMNVEV (reference sequence). PCR amplification relied on 60 Vbeta primers (plus 13 Jbeta primers). Assay: immunoSEQ multiplex PCR; the TCRdb copy retains only in-frame clones and omits some. The data contain about 130,000 clones, roughly a tenth of them singletons. Note on this clone: At the DNA level, this CDR3 is encoded by other sequences in the same sample as well.

The chain employs TRBV27 and TRBJ2-2; TRBD1 matches at 7 bases. Source material: PBMCs. The receptor was isolated from a woman younger than 30 in good health and CMV-seropositive. In DNA, the CDR3 is TGTGCCAGCAGTTGGGGACAGGGGGAGCTGTTTTTT. This sequence encodes CASSWGQGELFF.